This T cell receptor (beta chain) was identified in a study of regulatory T cells in long-lasting Graves disease. General study results and limits: Newly diagnosed patients had higher TCR diversity than persistent Graves' patients did. Owing to a sample size that was small, accuracy may have been reduced. Among the persistent patients, some 2,900 public clonotypes were shared, more than the roughly 970 shared among new patients. Persistent disease preferred TRBV28, TRBJ1-2 and TRBJ2-5; new disease, TRBV20-1 and TRBJ2-1.

This CDR3 region has 16 residues. The germline V gene has CDR1 MDHEN and CDR2 SYDVKM. Trimming removed 4 bases from V and 1 base from J, with 13 bases in between. Regarding this clonotype: Its antigen is unknown.

Time point denoted: newly diagnosed GD, antithyroid drugs for less than 3 months. There was RNA extracted from PBMCs, and the TCR library was made from it. For TCR beta, libraries came from iRepertoire HTBI primers and Arm-PCR of CDR3 regions. A single record per CDR3 protein comes from TCRdb applying MiXCR to the multiplex PCR reads. The sample contains more than 300,000 distinct CDR3 sequences, less than 20% of which appear only once. Sequencing was performed on peripheral blood mononuclear cells (PBMCs), taken at new diagnosis, from a patient treated with antithyroid drugs. This clonotype originated in a female donor with Graves disease. The rearrangement uses TRBV28 and TRBJ2-2; the D gene is possibly TRBD2 (6 bases). Written as DNA, the CDR3 is TGTGCCAGCAGTTCCCTCGGGCGGGGGAACACCGGGGAGCTGTTTTTT. Protein: CASSSLGRGNTGELFF.